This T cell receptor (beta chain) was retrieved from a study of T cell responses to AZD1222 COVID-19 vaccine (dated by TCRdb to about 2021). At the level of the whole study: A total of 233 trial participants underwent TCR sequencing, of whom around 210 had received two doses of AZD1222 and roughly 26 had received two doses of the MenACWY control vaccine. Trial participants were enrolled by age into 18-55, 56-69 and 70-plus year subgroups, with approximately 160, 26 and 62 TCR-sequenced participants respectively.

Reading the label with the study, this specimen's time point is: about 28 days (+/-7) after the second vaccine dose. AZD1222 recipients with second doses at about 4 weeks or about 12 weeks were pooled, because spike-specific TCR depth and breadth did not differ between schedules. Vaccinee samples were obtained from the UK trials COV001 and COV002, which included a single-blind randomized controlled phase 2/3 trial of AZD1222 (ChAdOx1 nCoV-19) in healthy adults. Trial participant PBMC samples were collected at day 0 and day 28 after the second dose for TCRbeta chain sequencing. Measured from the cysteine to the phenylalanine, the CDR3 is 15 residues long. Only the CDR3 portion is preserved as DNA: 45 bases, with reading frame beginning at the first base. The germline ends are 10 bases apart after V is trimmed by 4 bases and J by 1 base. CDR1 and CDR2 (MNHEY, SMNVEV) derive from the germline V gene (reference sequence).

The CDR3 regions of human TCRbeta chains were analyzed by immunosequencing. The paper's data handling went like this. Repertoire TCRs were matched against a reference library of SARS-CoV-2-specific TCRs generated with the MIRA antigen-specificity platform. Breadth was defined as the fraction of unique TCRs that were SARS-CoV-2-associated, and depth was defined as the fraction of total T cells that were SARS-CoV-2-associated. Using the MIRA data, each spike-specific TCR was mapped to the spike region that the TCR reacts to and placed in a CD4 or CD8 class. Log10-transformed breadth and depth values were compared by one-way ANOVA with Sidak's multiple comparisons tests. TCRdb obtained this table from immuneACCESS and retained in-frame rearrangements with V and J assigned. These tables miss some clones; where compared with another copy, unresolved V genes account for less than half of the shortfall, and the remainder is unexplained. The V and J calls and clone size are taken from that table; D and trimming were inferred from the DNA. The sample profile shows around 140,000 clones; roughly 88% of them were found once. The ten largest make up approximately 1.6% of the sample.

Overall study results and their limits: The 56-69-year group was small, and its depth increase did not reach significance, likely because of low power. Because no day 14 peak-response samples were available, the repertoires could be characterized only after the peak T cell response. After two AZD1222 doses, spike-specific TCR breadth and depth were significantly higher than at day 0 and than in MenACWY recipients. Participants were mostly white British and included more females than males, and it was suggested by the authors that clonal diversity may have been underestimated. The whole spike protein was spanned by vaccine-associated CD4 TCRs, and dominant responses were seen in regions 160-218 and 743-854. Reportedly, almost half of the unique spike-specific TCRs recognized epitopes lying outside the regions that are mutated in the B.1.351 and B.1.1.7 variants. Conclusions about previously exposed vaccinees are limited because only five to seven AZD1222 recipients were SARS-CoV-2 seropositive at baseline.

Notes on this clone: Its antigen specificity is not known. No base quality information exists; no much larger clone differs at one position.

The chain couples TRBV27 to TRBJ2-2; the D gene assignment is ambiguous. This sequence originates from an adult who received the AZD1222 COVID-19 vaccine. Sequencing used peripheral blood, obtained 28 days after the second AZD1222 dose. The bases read TGTGCCAGCAGTTCGGCAGTCCTGAACACCGGGGAGCTGTTTTTT. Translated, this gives CASSSAVLNTGELFF.